What follows are 32 T cell receptor beta chains derived from one specimen sequenced in a study of blood T cell repertoires in COVID-19. Profiled with immunoSEQ multiplex PCR; TCRdb holds only in-frame clones, not every one. Of 150,000 to 200,000 clones detected, around 90% appear once; the ten largest clones hold under 5%. Material: peripheral blood. The receptors come from a human donor in a cohort sampled during active COVID-19.

CDR3 amino acids: CASSRGGVSESYEQYF. In DNA, the CDR3 is TGCGCCAGCAGCCGAGGGGGAGTATCGGAGTCCTACGAGCAGTACTTC. The chain employs TRBV5-1 and TRBJ2-7, with D possibly being TRBD1 (6 bases). Germline-derived CDR1 and CDR2 are SGHRS and YFSETQ. The CDR3 is 16 amino acids. V was trimmed by 4 bases and J by 1 base, leaving 18 bases between them.

This rearrangement joins TRBV3-1 (or the pseudogene TRBV3-2) to TRBJ2-7; a weak D match, TRBD2 (6 bases). Germline V gene sequence: CDR1 LGHDT, CDR2 YNNKEL (reference sequence). CDR3 size: 14 residues. Trimming removed 6 bases at V and 3 bases at J, with 15 bases between. The CDR3 DNA follows: TGTGCCAGCAGTCTAGCGTCAGGAAGCTACGAGCAGTACTTC. This encodes CASSLASGSYEQYF.

CDR3 nucleotides: TGTGCCAGCAGTTTACCGGGAAACACTGAAGCTTTCTTT. Amino acids: CASSLPGNTEAFF. The chain employs TRBV27 and TRBJ1-1; D is ambiguous. The V end lost 2 bases, the J end lost 2 bases, and 6 bases lay between the germline ends. This CDR3 comprises 13 residues. CDR1 is MNHEY and CDR2 is SMNVEV in the germline V gene (reference sequence).

In its sample, this clone was seen a few times. The chain employs TRBV13 and TRBJ1-1, with 9 bases lining up with TRBD1. The CDR3 has 13 residues. Germline lookup yields CDR1 PRHDT and CDR2 FYEKMQ (reference sequence). J was trimmed by 11 bases and V by 7 bases; bases with no gene match: 11. The CDR3 spells CASTLGQGSFAFF. Written as DNA, the CDR3 is TGTGCCAGCACCTTGGGACAGGGATCGTTCGCTTTCTTT.

This clone appeared a few times. The chain combines TRBV7-9 with TRBJ2-7, with TRBD2 matching 7 bases. V dropped 4 bases and J dropped 2; count of bases not matched to a gene: 5. Germline V gives CDR1 SEHNR, CDR2 FQNEAQ (reference sequence). This CDR3 spans 14 amino acids. The CDR3: CASSSGLAAYEQYF. The DNA for the CDR3 is TGTGCCAGCAGCTCCGGTCTAGCGGCCTACGAGCAGTACTTC.

The chain employs TRBV5-4 and TRBJ1-2; TRBD1 matches 7 bases. From germline, CDR1 is SGHNT and CDR2 YYREEE (reference sequence). The CDR3 runs 14 residues. The ends lost 1 base at V and 2 bases at J; junction bases unmatched: 2. CDR3 region: CASSLPGQNYGYTF. In nucleotides, the CDR3 is TGTGCCAGCAGCTTGCCGGGACAGAACTATGGCTACACCTTC. Full variable domain (missing parts from reference TRBV5-4 and TRBJ1-2): ETGVTQSPTHLIKTRGQQVTLRCSSQSGHNTVSWYQQALGQGPQFIFQYYREEENGRGNFPPRFSGLQFPNYSSELNVNALELDDSALYLCASSLPGQNYGYTFGSGTRLTVV.

J is TRBJ2-5 and V is TRBV7-8; D may be TRBD2 (6 bases). CDR1 SGHVS and CDR2 FQNEAQ come from the germline V gene. The CDR3 runs 13 residues. V was trimmed by 4 bases and J by 3 bases, leaving 9 bases between them. The CDR3 reads CASSWGVKETQYF. The CDR3 DNA follows: TGTGCCAGCAGCTGGGGGGTCAAAGAGACCCAGTACTTC.

This clone was picked up a small number of times. The chain combines TRBV6-5 with TRBJ2-7; 7 bases align to TRBD1. Trimming took 3 bases from V and 5 from J; bases not matched to a gene: 10. This CDR3 has 15 residues. Germline CDR1 reads MNHEY; CDR2 reads SVGAGI. This CDR3 is CASSYSGTVMNEQYF. The CDR3, as DNA: TGTGCCAGCAGTTATTCCGGGACAGTTATGAACGAGCAGTACTTC.

The gene calls are TRBV2 and TRBJ2-7, with 10 bases fitting TRBD2. V lost 4 bases, J lost 6 bases, and 6 bases stayed unmatched. The CDR3 extends over 14 amino acids. Germline V gene sequence: CDR1 SNHLY, CDR2 FYNNEI. DNA of the CDR3: TGTGCCAGCAGTGCAGCGGGGGGGCCGCTCGAGCAGTACTTC. Translation: CASSAAGGPLEQYF. Drawing the rest from reference TRBV2 and TRBJ2-7, the complete variable domain is EPEVTQTPSHQVTQMGQEVILRCVPISNHLYFYWYRQILGQKVEFLVSFYNNEISEKSEIFDDQFSVERPDGSNFTLKIRSTKLEDSAMYFCASSAAGGPLEQYFGPGTRLTVT.

The chain joins TRBV9 to TRBJ2-1; TRBD2 matches 12 bases. CDR3 length equals 15 residues. The V and J ends lost 0 bases and 8 bases, in that order; junction bases with no gene match: 3. Germline V lookup: CDR1 SGDLS, CDR2 YYNGEE. The CDR3 sequence: CASSVEASGRDEQFF. CDR3 nucleotides: TGTGCCAGCAGCGTAGAGGCTAGCGGGAGGGATGAGCAGTTCTTC.

This clone was recorded only once. The chain has TRBV4-3 and TRBJ2-7; TRBD1 is a possible D gene (6 bases). Trimming took 1 base from V and 3 from J, leaving 13 bases between them. The CDR3 has 15 amino acids. Germline CDR1 LGHNA, CDR2 YSLEER. The CDR3 DNA reads TGCGCCAGCAGCCAAGTAGCAGGGGCCGGCTACGAGCAGTACTTC. This translates into CASSQVAGAGYEQYF.

J is TRBJ2-7 and V is TRBV10-2, with D unclear. The CDR3 is made up of 14 amino acids. Trimming left V 3 bases short and J 0 bases short, with 9 bases between. Germline V gives CDR1 WSHSY, CDR2 SAAADI. The CDR3 DNA is TGCGCCAGCAGTGACCGTGGGCCCTCCTACGAGCAGTACTTC. Residues: CASSDRGPSYEQYF.

The gene calls are TRBV7-9 and TRBJ2-3, with 7 nucleotides matching TRBD1. CDR1 is SEHNR and CDR2 is FQNEAQ in the germline V gene (reference sequence). The CDR3 runs to 17 residues. J was trimmed by 0 bases and V by 1 base; bases with no gene match: 7. CDR3 loop: CASSLDVGGGSTDTQYF. CDR3 DNA: TGTGCCAGCAGCTTAGATGTAGGGGGCGGGAGCACAGATACGCAGTATTTT. The full variable domain, rest sourced from reference TRBV7-9 and TRBJ2-3, is DTGVSQNPRHKITKRGQNVTFRCDPISEHNRLYWYRQTLGQGPEFLTYFQNEAQLEKSRLLSDRFSAERPKGSFSTLEIQRTEQGDSAMYLCASSLDVGGGSTDTQYFGPGTRLTVL.

Regarding this clone: Other nucleotide sequences from this sample produce the same CDR3. The chain uses TRBV12-3 or TRBV12-4 and TRBJ1-5; D is ambiguous. The CDR3 has 12 amino acids. Trimming pared 8 bases from V and 2 bases from J, leaving 7 bases between. CDR3 DNA: TGTGCCAGCCGCGTGGGCAATCAGCCCCAGCATTTT. Protein: CASRVGNQPQHF.

Here the CDR3 DNA reads TGCGCCAGCAGGCGCGACCCGGGACAGGGGTACGTAAGTTCCTACGAGCAGTACTTC. Protein sequence: CASRRDPGQGYVSSYEQYF. J is TRBJ2-7 and V is TRBV5-1; TRBD1 matches at 10 bases. CDR3 length equals 19 residues. CDR1 and CDR2 from the germline V gene are SGHRS and YFSETQ. V lost 5 bases to trimming and J lost 1 base; unmatched junction nucleotides: 18. The entire variable domain, with the rest obtained from reference TRBV5-1 and TRBJ2-7, is as follows: KAGVTQTPRYLIKTRGQQVTLSCSPISGHRSVSWYQQTPGQGLQFLFEYFSETQRNKGNFPGRFSGRQFSNSRSEMNVSTLELGDSALYLCASRRDPGQGYVSSYEQYFGPGTRLTVT.

The chain recombines TRBV6-5 with TRBJ2-3; 7 bases align to TRBD1. Germline CDR1 is MNHEY and CDR2 is SVGAGI. The junction had 13 bases not matched to a gene; V was cut back by 6 bases and J by 7 bases. CDR3 size: 15 residues. CDR3 bases: TGTGCCAGCAGACCAGACAGGGACACCATTTATACGCAGTATTTT. Its protein is CASRPDRDTIYTQYF.

The CDR3 reads CASSGGGNQPQHF. The CDR3 region has the DNA TGTGCCAGCAGCGGAGGCGGCAATCAGCCCCAGCATTTT. The J gene is TRBJ1-5, the V gene TRBV7-9, with no clear D. Germline V gene sequence: CDR1 SEHNR, CDR2 FQNEAQ (reference sequence). Between the trimmed V and J ends, which lost 5 bases and 2 bases, there was a span of 7 bases. The CDR3 length is 13 residues.

The chain employs TRBV6-6 and TRBJ2-4; TRBD1 might be the D (6 bases). V dropped 5 bases and J dropped 3 bases, with 14 bases sitting between them. This CDR3 contains 15 residues. Germline lookup yields CDR1 MNHNY and CDR2 SVGAGI (reference sequence). The chain's CDR3 is CASSLRGEGKNIQYF. CDR3 sequence (DNA): TGTGCCAGCAGTCTCAGGGGTGAGGGCAAAAACATTCAGTACTTC.

This clone has just one count. The chain has TRBV6-2 or TRBV6-3 and TRBJ1-4; 12 bases agree with TRBD1. CDR1 and CDR2 (germline): MNHEY, SVGEGT. The CDR3 sequence is 17 residues long. V was pared by 4 bases and J by 5 bases, with 8 bases of the junction left unmatched. CDR3 in amino acids: CASSSPGQGASNEKLFF. The DNA for the CDR3 is TGTGCCAGCAGTTCTCCGGGACAGGGGGCATCGAATGAAAAACTGTTTTTT.

A few counts support this clone. The chain employs TRBV25-1 and TRBJ2-7, with D perhaps TRBD1 (5 bases). The CDR3 is made up of 13 amino acids. The V gene's germline CDR1 is MGHDK and CDR2 SYGVNS. Trimming took off 5 bases at V and 2 bases at J, with 10 bases between the two ends. CDR3 nucleotide sequence: TGTGCCAGCAGTAAGCAGGGAACCTACGAGCAGTACTTC. As protein: CASSKQGTYEQYF.

Many counts were recorded for this clone. The chain has TRBV9 and TRBJ2-1; D might be TRBD1 (6 bases). Trimming shortened V by 2 bases and J by 6 bases, and 15 bases separated the two germline ends. Germline V lookup: CDR1 SGDLS, CDR2 YYNGEE. The CDR3 has 15 residues. The CDR3 protein is CASSVGTYVFNEQFF. The CDR3 DNA follows: TGTGCCAGCAGCGTTGGGACATACGTTTTCAATGAGCAGTTCTTC. Using reference TRBV9 and TRBJ2-1 for the parts outside the CDR3, the full variable domain is DSGVTQTPKHLITATGQRVTLRCSPRSGDLSVYWYQQSLDQGLQFLIQYYNGEERAKGNILERFSAQQFPDLHSELNLSSLELGDSALYFCASSVGTYVFNEQFFGPGTRLTVL.

This chain connects TRBV2 to TRBJ2-1; maybe TRBD1 (5 bases). Germline V gives CDR1 SNHLY, CDR2 FYNNEI. V gave up 7 bases and J gave up 9 bases, with 16 bases separating them. The CDR3 spans 13 residues. The CDR3, as DNA: TGTGCCAGCATTCTACAGGAGAGTAGTGAGCAGTTCTTC. Its protein is CASILQESSEQFF.

This clone was found a few times. Other DNA sequences from this sample encode an identical CDR3 as well. The chain has TRBV5-5 and TRBJ1-2; 7 bases are a match to TRBD1. CDR1 and CDR2 (germline): SGHKS, YYEKEE (reference sequence). This CDR3 is built from 14 residues. V lost 4 bases and J lost 5; bases outside the gene matches: 8. CDR3 nucleotide sequence: TGTGCCAGCAGCCCTGATTCAGGGGGATATGGCTACACCTTC. Translated: CASSPDSGGYGYTF.

The chain has TRBV10-3 and TRBJ1-2; 8 bases align to TRBD1. Germline values: CDR1 ENHRY, CDR2 SYGVKD. The V gene end was trimmed by 3 bases and the J gene end by 0 bases; junction bases not matched to a gene: 3. The length of the CDR3 is 15 residues. The CDR3 loop reads CAISEQGDPNYGYTF. The CDR3 nucleotides are TGTGCCATCAGTGAACAGGGGGACCCTAACTATGGCTACACCTTC.

The chain recombines TRBV7-9 with TRBJ1-1, with 8 bases aligning to TRBD1. CDR1 is SEHNR and CDR2 is FQNEAQ in the germline V gene (reference sequence). The CDR3 sequence is 14 residues long. J was trimmed by 2 bases and V by 4 bases; bases with no gene match: 3. The CDR3 spells CASSSDRGNTEAFF. In DNA, the CDR3 is TGTGCCAGCAGCTCCGACAGGGGTAACACTGAAGCTTTCTTT.

The chain combines TRBV10-3 with TRBJ2-2; tentatively, D is TRBD2 (6 bases). The ends were cut back, 0 bases at V and 1 base at J, with 9 bases in the middle. CDR1 is ENHRY, CDR2 SYGVKD, per germline. The length of the CDR3 is 16 residues. The CDR3 nucleotides are TGTGCCATCAGTGAGTCTCGGGGGAAGAACACCGGGGAGCTGTTTTTT. Translation gives CAISESRGKNTGELFF.

The count of this clone is one. The genes are TRBV30 and TRBJ2-6, with 7 positions matching TRBD2. The CDR3 is 17 amino acids. Germline V CDR1 and CDR2: GTSNPN, SVGIG (reference sequence). V shed 0 bases, J shed 7 bases, and the junction held 12 bases outside the gene matches. DNA for the CDR3: TGTGCCTGGAGTGTATCCGTTGATGGGGGACTAGCCAACGTCCTGACTTTC. Translating gives CAWSVSVDGGLANVLTF.

This clone was recorded at least ten times. The gene calls are TRBV5-8 and TRBJ2-5; possible D gene TRBD1, 5 bases. Trimming stripped 3 bases from V and 3 bases from J, with 15 bases between. Germline V CDR1 and CDR2: SGHTS, YDEGEE. The CDR3 consists of 15 residues. CDR3: CASSSQIGVKETQYF. CDR3 sequence (DNA): TGTGCCAGCAGCTCCCAAATAGGGGTGAAAGAGACCCAGTACTTC.

The genes are TRBV5-4 and TRBJ2-3, with 9 positions matching TRBD2. From germline, CDR1 is SGHNT and CDR2 YYREEE (reference sequence). J gave up 5 bases and V 4 bases, and 8 bases lay outside the gene matches. This CDR3 has 15 residues. This CDR3 reads CASSLSGSQGDTQYF. DNA of the CDR3: TGTGCCAGCAGCCTTAGCGGGAGTCAGGGAGATACGCAGTATTTT.

By share of the sample, this clone is medium-sized. J is TRBJ2-5 and V is TRBV2; 7 positions agree with TRBD2. The CDR3 extends over 12 amino acids. Looked up from germline, CDR1 is SNHLY and CDR2 is FYNNEI. CDR3 coding DNA: TGTGCTTCTCAAGGGGAGGGAGAGACCCAGTACTTC. Protein sequence: CASQGEGETQYF.

V and J are TRBV9 and TRBJ2-5; 11 bases agree with TRBD2. J gave up 2 bases and V 5 bases, and 14 bases lay outside the gene matches. Looked up from germline, CDR1 is SGDLS and CDR2 is YYNGEE. This CDR3 has 18 amino acids. The CDR3 nucleotides are TGTGCCAGCAGAGGGACTAGCGGATTGCCCATTTCTCAAGAGACCCAGTACTTC. Translated, it gives CASRGTSGLPISQETQYF.

This clone was detected a few times. The genes are TRBV5-4 and TRBJ1-6; D remains unclear. CDR1 and CDR2 (germline): SGHNT, YYREEE (reference sequence). The CDR3 covers 15 residues. V lost 4 bases and J lost 6, with 14 bases in between. In nucleotides, the CDR3 is TGTGCCAGCAGCATCCTCGGCTCGGGTAATTCACCCCTCCACTTT. Encoded protein: CASSILGSGNSPLHF.